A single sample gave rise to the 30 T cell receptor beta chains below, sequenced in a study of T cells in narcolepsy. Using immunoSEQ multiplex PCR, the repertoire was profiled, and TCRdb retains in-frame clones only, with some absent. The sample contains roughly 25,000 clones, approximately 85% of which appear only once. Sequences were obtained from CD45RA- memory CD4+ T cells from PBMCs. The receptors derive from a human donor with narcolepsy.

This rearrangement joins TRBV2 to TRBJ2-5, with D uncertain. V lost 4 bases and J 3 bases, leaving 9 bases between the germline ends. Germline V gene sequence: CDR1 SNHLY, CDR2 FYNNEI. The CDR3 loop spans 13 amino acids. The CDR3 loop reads CASSVLLKETQYF. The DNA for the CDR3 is TGTGCCAGCAGTGTGTTACTTAAAGAGACCCAGTACTTC.

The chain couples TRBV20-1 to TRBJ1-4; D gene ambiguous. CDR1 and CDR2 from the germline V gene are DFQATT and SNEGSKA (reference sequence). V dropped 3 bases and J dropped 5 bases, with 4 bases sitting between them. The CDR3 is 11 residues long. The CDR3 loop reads CSASPNEKLFF. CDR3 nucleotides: TGCAGTGCTAGCCCGAATGAAAAACTGTTTTTT.

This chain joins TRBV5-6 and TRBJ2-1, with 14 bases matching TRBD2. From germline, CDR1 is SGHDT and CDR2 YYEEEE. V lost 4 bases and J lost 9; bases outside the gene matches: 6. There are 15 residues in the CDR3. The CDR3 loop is CASSLGTSGSREQFF. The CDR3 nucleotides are TGTGCCAGCAGCCTCGGGACTAGCGGGAGTCGTGAGCAGTTCTTC.

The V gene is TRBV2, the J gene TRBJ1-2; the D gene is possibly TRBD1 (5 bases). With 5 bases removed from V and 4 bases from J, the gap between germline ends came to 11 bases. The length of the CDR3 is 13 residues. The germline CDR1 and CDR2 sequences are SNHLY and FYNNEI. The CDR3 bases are TGTGCCAGCAGTCAGACAGATGTCTATGGCTACACCTTC. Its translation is CASSQTDVYGYTF.

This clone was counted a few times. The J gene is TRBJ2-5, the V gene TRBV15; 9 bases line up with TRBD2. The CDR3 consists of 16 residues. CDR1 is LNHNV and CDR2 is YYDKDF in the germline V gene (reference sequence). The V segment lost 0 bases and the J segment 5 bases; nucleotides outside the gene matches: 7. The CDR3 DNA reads TGTGCCACCAGCAGAGATCCCCAACTAGCGGGTGAGACCCAGTACTTC. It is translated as CATSRDPQLAGETQYF.

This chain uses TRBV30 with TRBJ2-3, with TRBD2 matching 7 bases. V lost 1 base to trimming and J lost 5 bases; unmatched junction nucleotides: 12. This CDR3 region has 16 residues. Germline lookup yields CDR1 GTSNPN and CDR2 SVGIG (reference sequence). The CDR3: CAWSASGLAVGDTQYF. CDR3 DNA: TGTGCCTGGAGTGCAAGCGGGCTAGCGGTGGGAGATACGCAGTATTTT.

CDR3 protein: CASSLRKSLANYNEQFF. The CDR3 nucleotides are TGTGCCAGCAGCTTACGTAAATCCCTAGCGAACTACAATGAGCAGTTCTTC. The rearrangement uses TRBV7-3 and TRBJ2-1; D possibly corresponds to TRBD2 (6 bases). Germline V gene data show CDR1 as SGHTA and CDR2 as FQGTGA. V was pared by 2 bases and J by 3 bases, with 17 bases between. This CDR3 contains 17 residues. Drawing the rest from reference TRBV7-3 and TRBJ2-1, the complete variable domain is GAGVSQTPSNKVTEKGKYVELRCDPISGHTALYWYRQSLGQGPEFLIYFQGTGAADDSGLPNDRFFAVRPEGSVSTLKIQRTERGDSAVYLCASSLRKSLANYNEQFFGPGTRLTVL.

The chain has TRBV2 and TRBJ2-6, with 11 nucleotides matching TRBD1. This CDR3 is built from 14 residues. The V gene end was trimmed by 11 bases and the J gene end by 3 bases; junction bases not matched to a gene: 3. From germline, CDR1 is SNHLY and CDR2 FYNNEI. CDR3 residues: CAGQGAFGANVLTF. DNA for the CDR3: TGTGCCGGACAGGGGGCTTTTGGGGCCAACGTCCTGACTTTC. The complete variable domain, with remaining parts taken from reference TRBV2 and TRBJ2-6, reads EPEVTQTPSHQVTQMGQEVILRCVPISNHLYFYWYRQILGQKVEFLVSFYNNEISEKSEIFDDQFSVERPDGSNFTLKIRSTKLEDSAMYFCAGQGAFGANVLTFGAGSRLTVL.

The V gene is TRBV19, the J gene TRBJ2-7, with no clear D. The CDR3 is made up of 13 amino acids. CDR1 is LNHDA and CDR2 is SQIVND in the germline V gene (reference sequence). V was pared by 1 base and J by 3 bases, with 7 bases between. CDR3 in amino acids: CASSIAPNYEQYF. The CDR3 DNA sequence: TGTGCCAGTAGTATAGCCCCAAACTACGAGCAGTACTTC. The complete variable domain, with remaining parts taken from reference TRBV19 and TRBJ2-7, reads DGGITQSPKYLFRKEGQNVTLSCEQNLNHDAMYWYRQDPGQGLRLIYYSQIVNDFQKGDIAEGYSVSREKKESFPLTVTSAQKNPTAFYLCASSIAPNYEQYFGPGTRLTVT.

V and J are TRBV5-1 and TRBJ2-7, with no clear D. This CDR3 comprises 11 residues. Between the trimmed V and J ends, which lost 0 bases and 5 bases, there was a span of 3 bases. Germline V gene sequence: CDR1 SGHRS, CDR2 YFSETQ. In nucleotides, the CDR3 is TGCGCCAGCAGCTTGGGCGACGAGCAGTACTTC. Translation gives CASSLGDEQYF.

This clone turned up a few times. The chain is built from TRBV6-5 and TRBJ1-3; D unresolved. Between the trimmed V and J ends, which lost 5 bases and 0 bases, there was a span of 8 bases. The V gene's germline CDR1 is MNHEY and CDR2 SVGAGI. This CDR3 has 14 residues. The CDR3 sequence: CASSLRSSGNTIYF. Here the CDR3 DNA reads TGTGCCAGCAGTCTTAGGAGCTCTGGAAACACCATATATTTT.

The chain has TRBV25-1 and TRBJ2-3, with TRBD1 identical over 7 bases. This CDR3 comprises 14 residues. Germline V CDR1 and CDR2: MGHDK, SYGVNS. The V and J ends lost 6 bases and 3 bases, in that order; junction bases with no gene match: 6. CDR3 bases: TGTGCCAGCAGAGGACAGGTAGAGACAGATACGCAGTATTTT. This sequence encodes CASRGQVETDTQYF.

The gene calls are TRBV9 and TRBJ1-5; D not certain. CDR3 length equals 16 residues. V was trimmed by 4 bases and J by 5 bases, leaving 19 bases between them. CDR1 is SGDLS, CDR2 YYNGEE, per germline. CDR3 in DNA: TGTGCCAGCAGCCCCGGGTTCCGAGACTTTGATCAGCCCCAGCATTTT. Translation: CASSPGFRDFDQPQHF.

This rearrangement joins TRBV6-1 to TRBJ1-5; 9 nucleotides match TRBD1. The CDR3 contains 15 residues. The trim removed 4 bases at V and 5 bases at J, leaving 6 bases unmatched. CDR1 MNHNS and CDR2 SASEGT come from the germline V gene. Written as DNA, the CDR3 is TGTGCCAGCAGTGTGGGACAGGGAAGAGATCAGCCCCAGCATTTT. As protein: CASSVGQGRDQPQHF.

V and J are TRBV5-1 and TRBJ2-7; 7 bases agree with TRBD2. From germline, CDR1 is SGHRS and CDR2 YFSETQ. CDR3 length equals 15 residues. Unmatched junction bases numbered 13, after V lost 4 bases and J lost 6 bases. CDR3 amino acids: CASSPSRTSSGEQYF. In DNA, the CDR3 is TGCGCCAGCAGCCCTTCCCGGACTAGTTCGGGCGAGCAGTACTTC. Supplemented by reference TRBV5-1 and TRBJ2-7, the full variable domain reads KAGVTQTPRYLIKTRGQQVTLSCSPISGHRSVSWYQQTPGQGLQFLFEYFSETQRNKGNFPGRFSGRQFSNSRSEMNVSTLELGDSALYLCASSPSRTSSGEQYFGPGTRLTVT.

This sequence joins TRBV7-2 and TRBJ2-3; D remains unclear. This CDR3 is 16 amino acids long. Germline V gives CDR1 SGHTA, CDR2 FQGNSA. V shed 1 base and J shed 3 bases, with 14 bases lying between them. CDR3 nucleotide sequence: TGTGCCAGCAGCTTAGTCCACCGTGCGGCGACAGATACGCAGTATTTT. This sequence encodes CASSLVHRAATDTQYF.

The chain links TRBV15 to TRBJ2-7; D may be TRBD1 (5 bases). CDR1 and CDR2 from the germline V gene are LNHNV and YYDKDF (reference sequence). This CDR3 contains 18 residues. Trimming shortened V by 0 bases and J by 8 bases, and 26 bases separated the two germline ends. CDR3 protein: CATSRDAPGRSRNTKQYF. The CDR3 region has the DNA TGTGCCACCAGCAGAGATGCCCCAGGGCGTTCGCGCAATACGAAGCAGTACTTC.

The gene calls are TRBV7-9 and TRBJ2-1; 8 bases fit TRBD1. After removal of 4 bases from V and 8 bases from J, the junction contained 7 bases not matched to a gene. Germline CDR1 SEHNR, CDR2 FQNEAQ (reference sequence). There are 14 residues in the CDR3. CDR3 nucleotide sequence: TGTGCCAGCAGCTCACGACAGGGGTTCTATGAGCAGTTCTTC. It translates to CASSSRQGFYEQFF.

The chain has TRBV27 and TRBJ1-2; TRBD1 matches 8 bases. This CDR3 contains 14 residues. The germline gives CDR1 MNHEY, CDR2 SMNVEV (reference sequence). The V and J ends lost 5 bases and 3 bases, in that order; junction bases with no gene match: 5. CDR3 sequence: CASSRDRRDYGYTF. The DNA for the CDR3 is TGTGCCAGCAGTCGGGACAGGCGGGACTATGGCTACACCTTC.

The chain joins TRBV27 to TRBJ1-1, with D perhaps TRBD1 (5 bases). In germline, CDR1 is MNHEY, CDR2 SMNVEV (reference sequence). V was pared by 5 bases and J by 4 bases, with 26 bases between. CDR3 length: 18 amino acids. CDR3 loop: CASSHPRAGVVSATEAFF. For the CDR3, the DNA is TGTGCCAGCAGTCACCCCAGGGCTGGGGTCGTTTCGGCCACTGAAGCTTTCTTT.

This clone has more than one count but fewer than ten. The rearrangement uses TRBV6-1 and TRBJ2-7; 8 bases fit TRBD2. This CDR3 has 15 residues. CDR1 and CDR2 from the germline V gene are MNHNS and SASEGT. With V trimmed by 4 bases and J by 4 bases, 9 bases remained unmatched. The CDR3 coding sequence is TGTGCCAGCAGTGTAGGACTAGCTACAATGTACGAGCAGTACTTC. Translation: CASSVGLATMYEQYF.

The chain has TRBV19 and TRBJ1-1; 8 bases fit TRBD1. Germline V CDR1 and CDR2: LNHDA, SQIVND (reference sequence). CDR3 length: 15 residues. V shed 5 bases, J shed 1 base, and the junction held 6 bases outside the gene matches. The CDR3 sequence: CASSPKDRANTEAFF. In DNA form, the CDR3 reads TGTGCCAGTAGTCCAAAGGACAGGGCGAACACTGAAGCTTTCTTT.

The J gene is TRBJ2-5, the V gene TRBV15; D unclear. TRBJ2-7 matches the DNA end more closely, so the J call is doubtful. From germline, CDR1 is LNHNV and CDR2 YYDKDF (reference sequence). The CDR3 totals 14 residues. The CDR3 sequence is CATSREESSYEQYF. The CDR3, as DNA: TGTGCCACCAGCAGAGAAGAGAGCTCCTACGAGCAGTACTTC.

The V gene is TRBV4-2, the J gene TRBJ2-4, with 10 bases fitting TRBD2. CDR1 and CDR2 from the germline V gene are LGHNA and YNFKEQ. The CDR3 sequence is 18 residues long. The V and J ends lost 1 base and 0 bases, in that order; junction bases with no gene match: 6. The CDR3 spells CASSQVTRTSGAKNIQYF. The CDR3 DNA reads TGTGCCAGCAGCCAAGTTACCCGGACTAGCGGAGCCAAAAACATTCAGTACTTC.

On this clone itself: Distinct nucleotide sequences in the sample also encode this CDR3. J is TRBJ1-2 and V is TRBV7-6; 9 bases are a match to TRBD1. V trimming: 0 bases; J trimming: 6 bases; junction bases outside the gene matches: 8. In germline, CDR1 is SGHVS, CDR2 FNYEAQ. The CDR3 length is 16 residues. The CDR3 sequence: CASSLAPQDRGNGYTF. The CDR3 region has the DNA TGTGCCAGCAGCTTAGCACCGCAGGACAGGGGCAATGGCTACACCTTC.

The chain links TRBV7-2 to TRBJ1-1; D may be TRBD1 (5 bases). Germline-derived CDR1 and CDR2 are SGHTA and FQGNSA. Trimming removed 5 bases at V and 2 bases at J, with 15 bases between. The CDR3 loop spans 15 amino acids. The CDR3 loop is CASSPAGGYNTEAFF. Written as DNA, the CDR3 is TGTGCCAGCAGCCCGGCGGGGGGTTATAACACTGAAGCTTTCTTT.

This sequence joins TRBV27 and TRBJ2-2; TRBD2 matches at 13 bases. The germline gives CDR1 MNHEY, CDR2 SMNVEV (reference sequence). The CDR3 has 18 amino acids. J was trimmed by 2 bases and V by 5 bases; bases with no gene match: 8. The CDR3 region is CASSRPGLAGQNTGELFF. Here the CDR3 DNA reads TGTGCCAGCAGTCGACCGGGACTAGCGGGACAAAACACCGGGGAGCTGTTTTTT.

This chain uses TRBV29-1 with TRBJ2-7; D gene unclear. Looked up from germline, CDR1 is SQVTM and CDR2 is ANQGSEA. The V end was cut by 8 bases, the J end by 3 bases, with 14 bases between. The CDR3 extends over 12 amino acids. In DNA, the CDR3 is TGCAGCTACCGGGTAGGAAACTACGAGCAGTACTTC. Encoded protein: CSYRVGNYEQYF.

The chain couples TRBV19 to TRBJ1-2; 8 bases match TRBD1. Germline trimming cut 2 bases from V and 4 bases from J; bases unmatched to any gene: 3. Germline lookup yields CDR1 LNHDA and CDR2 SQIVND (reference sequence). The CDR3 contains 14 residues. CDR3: CASSISTGGYGYTF. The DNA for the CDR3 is TGTGCCAGTAGTATATCAACAGGGGGCTATGGCTACACCTTC.

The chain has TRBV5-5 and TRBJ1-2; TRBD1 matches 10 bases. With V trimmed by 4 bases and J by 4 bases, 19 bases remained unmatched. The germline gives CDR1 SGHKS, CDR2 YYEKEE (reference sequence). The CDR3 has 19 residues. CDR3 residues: CASSPRWGPGQGVSYGYTF. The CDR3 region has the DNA TGTGCCAGCAGCCCACGGTGGGGTCCCGGACAGGGGGTATCCTATGGCTACACCTTC.